What follows are 31 T cell receptor beta chains derived from one specimen sequenced in a study of tumor-infiltrating lymphocytes in primary liver carcinoma. Extraction also yielded germline DNA, while blood RNA was obtained from unsorted whole blood. A primer in the constant region served to generate TCR beta cDNA from about 470 ng of total RNA. Investigators got TCR beta libraries out of three nested multiplex PCR rounds, done with slightly modified ARM-PCR. Amplification in the first two PCR rounds was performed using TRBV1-TRBV30 forward primers and a C-beta reverse primer for around 9 cycles each. MiXCR, run by TCRdb on the multiplex PCR reads, gives a single entry per CDR3 protein. The sample lists 330,000 or so distinct CDR3 sequences, about 65% seen once, with roughly 6% in the top ten. Specimen: peripheral blood. The receptors shown here come from a man aged 40-49 years with primary liver carcinoma and hepatitis B virus infection.

The J gene is TRBJ2-3, the V gene TRBV24-1; 11 nucleotides match TRBD2. The J segment lost 2 bases and the V segment lost 10 bases, leaving 16 bases of the junction unmatched. Per the germline V gene, CDR1 is KGHDR and CDR2 is SFDVKD. The CDR3 covers 18 residues. The CDR3, as DNA: TGTGCCACAAGACCGGGACTAGCGGAACTTAATACCACAGATACGCAGTATTTT. Translated: CATRPGLAELNTTDTQYF.

This clonotype was detected many times. The chain employs TRBV10-1 and TRBJ1-5; D uncertain. From germline, CDR1 is WNHNN and CDR2 SYGVQD (reference sequence). The V end was cut by 6 bases, the J end by 2 bases, with 20 bases between. The CDR3 covers 17 residues. CDR3 amino acids: CASRRTTPASGNQPQHF. The CDR3 DNA reads as TGCGCCAGCAGGAGGACGACACCAGCGTCCGGCAATCAGCCCCAGCATTTT.

Worth noting for this clonotype: This sequence may be a read error, since a much larger clone differs from it by one base. The chain links TRBV12-1 to TRBJ2-7. TRBV12-1 is marked as a pseudogene. The CDR3 totals 8 residues. CDR3 in DNA: TGTGCCAGCACCTTAAGGAACTTC. Amino acids: CASTLRNF.

In regard to this clonotype: One end of the junction does not line up with germline, which may come from a read error. This chain joins TRBV11-2 and TRBJ2-1, with 7 nucleotides matching TRBD1. This CDR3 region has 15 residues. Germline V CDR1 and CDR2: SGHAT, FQNNGV. CDR3 residues: CTSSLGGGNYNEQFF. The CDR3 DNA follows: TGTACCAGCAGCTTAGGGGGCGGTAATTACAATGAGCAGTTCTTC.

Remarks on this clonotype: This clone may be a read error of a much larger clone one base away. The CDR3 loop reads CASSPIGTQQFF. Written as DNA, the CDR3 is TGTGCCAGCAGTCCCATCGGGACTCAGCAGTTCTTC. The rearrangement joins TRBV12-3 or TRBV12-4 to TRBJ2-1; a possible D gene is TRBD2 (6 bases). The V gene lost 5 bases and the J gene lost 11 bases, with 13 bases spanning the gap. The CDR3 runs to 12 residues.

Concerning this clonotype: A much larger clonotype is one base distant, so this may be a read error. V gene TRBV12-3 or TRBV12-4 combines with J gene TRBJ1-6, with 7 bases lining up with TRBD1. CDR3 length: 12 amino acids. J gave up 15 bases and V 6 bases, and 8 bases lay outside the gene matches. The CDR3, as DNA: TGTGCCAGCAGCCCAGGGGGTCTGCGCCTCCACTTT. The encoded protein is CASSPGGLRLHF.

The V gene is TRBV12-3 or TRBV12-4, the J gene TRBJ1-5, with TRBD1 matching over 8 bases. The CDR3 totals 15 residues. The V segment lost 5 bases and the J segment 0 bases; nucleotides outside the gene matches: 3. The CDR3 spells CASSRTGNSNQPQHF. The CDR3, as DNA: TGTGCCAGCAGTCGGACAGGGAATAGCAATCAGCCCCAGCATTTT.

This clonotype has ten or more counts. V usage is TRBV12-3 or TRBV12-4 and J usage is TRBJ1-6; 9 nucleotides agree with TRBD1. The V segment lost 6 bases and the J segment 9 bases; nucleotides outside the gene matches: 9. This CDR3 is 15 amino acids long. This CDR3 is CASSPQGAQISPLHF. In DNA, the CDR3 is TGTGCCAGCAGCCCACAGGGGGCCCAAATTTCACCCCTCCACTTT.

This rearrangement joins TRBV11-2 to TRBJ2-3; D perhaps matches TRBD1 (5 bases). Trimming cost V 5 bases and J 5 bases, with 20 bases left between them. Germline lookup yields CDR1 SGHAT and CDR2 FQNNGV. CDR3 length equals 16 residues. CDR3 sequence: CASSTRQSRYKDTQYF. The CDR3 bases are TGTGCCAGCAGCACCCGACAGAGCCGTTACAAAGATACGCAGTATTTT.

This chain connects TRBV6-1 to TRBJ2-1; TRBD2 aligns across 9 bases. Trimming at V came to 0 bases and at J to 1 base, leaving 1 base not matched to a gene. The CDR3 totals 16 residues. The germline V gene has CDR1 MNHNS and CDR2 SASEGT. This CDR3 is CASSEATSGSYNEQFF. CDR3 coding DNA: TGTGCCAGCAGTGAAGCGACTAGCGGATCCTACAATGAGCAGTTCTTC.

On this clonotype itself: This could be a read error, since a much larger clone is one nucleotide away. The chain recombines TRBV6-2 or TRBV6-3 with TRBJ2-7, with 12 bases matching TRBD2. The junction had 10 bases not matched to a gene; V was cut back by 4 bases and J by 3 bases. The CDR3 totals 17 residues. Looked up from germline, CDR1 is MNHEY and CDR2 is SVGEGT. The DNA for the CDR3 is TGTGCCAGCAGTTCGACTAGCGGGAGACCCAAGGTCTACGAGCAGTACTTC. Encoded protein: CASSSTSGRPKVYEQYF.

The chain links TRBV28 to TRBJ1-2; D gene uncertain. The V end lost 3 bases, the J end lost 4 bases, and 9 bases lay between the germline ends. The length of the CDR3 is 13 residues. Germline values: CDR1 MDHEN, CDR2 SYDVKM. Written as DNA, the CDR3 is TGTGCCAGCAGTTTCCCCGGGGTCTATGGCTACACCTTC. Translating gives CASSFPGVYGYTF.

As concerns this clonotype: One end of the junction fails to match germline, which may point to a read error. The chain recombines TRBV5-1 with TRBJ1-1; D ambiguous. The CDR3 totals 13 residues. From germline, CDR1 is SGHRS and CDR2 YFSETQ. As DNA, the CDR3 is TGCGCCAACAGCTTGGCCCAGAACACTGAAGCTTTCTTT. This sequence encodes CANSLAQNTEAFF.

About this clonotype: The germline gene is not matched at one end of the junction; a read error may be the cause. The CDR3 DNA reads TGTGCCAGCAGTTACAATAGAAACTCCTACAATGAGCACTTCTTC. Translating it yields CASSYNRNSYNEHFF. V usage is TRBV6-2 or TRBV6-3 and J usage is TRBJ2-1; D is unclear. Germline CDR1 is MNHEY and CDR2 is SVGEGT. The length of the CDR3 is 15 residues.

This clonotype occurred once. V is TRBV11-2 and J is TRBJ2-2; D possibly corresponds to TRBD2 (6 bases). Trimming shortened V by 9 bases and J by 7 bases, and 27 bases separated the two germline ends. The CDR3 loop spans 17 amino acids. Germline V lookup: CDR1 SGHAT, CDR2 FQNNGV. The CDR3 sequence: CASSRAAASERSGELFF. The CDR3 DNA sequence: TGTGCCAGTAGCCGAGCGGCGGCTAGCGAGAGAAGCGGGGAGCTGTTTTTT.

This clonotype was seen a few times. The J gene is TRBJ2-5, the V gene TRBV5-4; no definite D call. The V end lost 4 bases, the J end lost 3 bases, and 13 bases lay between the germline ends. Germline V lookup: CDR1 SGHNT, CDR2 YYREEE (reference sequence). This CDR3 is built from 14 residues. CDR3 sequence (DNA): TGTGCCAGCAGCACCCCTGCCAGCGAAGAGACCCAGTACTTC. It codes for CASSTPASEETQYF.

This clonotype was observed many times. The J gene is TRBJ2-2, the V gene TRBV29-1, with TRBD1 identical over 8 bases. The germline gives CDR1 SQVTM, CDR2 ANQGSEA. Trimming removed 6 bases from V and 7 bases from J; junction bases left unmatched: 7. The CDR3 has 13 amino acids. CDR3 DNA sequence: TGCAGCGTAAGCAGGGGGCGCGGCGGGGAGCTGTTTTTT. It encodes CSVSRGRGGELFF.

This clonotype was seen many times. V is TRBV6-1 and J is TRBJ1-4; D is ambiguous. The germline V and J ends were trimmed by 1 base and 17 bases, with 17 bases remaining between them. The CDR3 contains 13 residues. Looked up from germline, CDR1 is MNHNS and CDR2 is SASEGT. CDR3 loop: CASSEGAAASPFF. As DNA, the CDR3 is TGTGCCAGCAGTGAAGGTGCGGCCGCGAGTCCCTTTTTT.

This clonotype was recorded once. Here the CDR3 omits its conserved ending phenylalanine or tryptophan, so a read error is the likely source. The CDR3 region has the DNA TGTTCCAACAGCTTAGGGACAGTGGGCACCGGGGAGCTGTTTTCT. Its translation: CSNSLGTVGTGELFS. J is TRBJ2-2 and V is TRBV11-2; 7 positions match TRBD1. From germline, CDR1 is SGHAT and CDR2 FQNNGV. The CDR3 has 15 amino acids.

The CDR3 nucleotides are TGTGCCAGCAGCAGAATAGGGTCTGATCAGTTCTTC. This encodes CASSRIGSDQFF. V and J are TRBV11-1 and TRBJ2-1; D unresolved. Germline CDR1 SGHAT, CDR2 FQDESV (reference sequence). V lost 5 bases and J lost 13, with 15 bases in between. CDR3 length: 12 residues.

On this clonotype: The conserved phenylalanine or tryptophan is not found at the CDR3 terminus, so this likely reflects a read error. The genes are TRBV6-1 and TRBJ2-2, with TRBD2 identical over 8 bases. The CDR3 length is 15 residues. Germline V gene lookup returns CDR1 MNHNS and CDR2 SASEGT. The CDR3 region is CASRDGLARTGKLFS. The CDR3 nucleotides read TGTGCCAGCAGAGACGGACTAGCCAGAACCGGGAAGCTGTTTTCT.

This clonotype was seen a handful of times. This rearrangement joins TRBV6-5 to TRBJ1-3; D is unclear. The germline CDR1 and CDR2 sequences are MNHEY and SVGAGI. Trimming shortened V by 6 bases and J by 0 bases, and 12 bases separated the two germline ends. CDR3 length: 15 residues. The DNA for the CDR3 is TGTGCCAGCAGACGAGGACGGAGCTCTGGAAACACCATATATTTT. Translating it yields CASRRGRSSGNTIYF.

Remarks on this clonotype: A clone one base away is much larger, so this may be a read error. The V and J genes are TRBV6-5 and TRBJ2-7; 10 positions agree with TRBD1. V trimming: 7 bases; J trimming: 5 bases; junction bases outside the gene matches: 8. There are 14 residues in the CDR3. Germline V gives CDR1 MNHEY, CDR2 SVGAGI. This CDR3 is CASNYRGQGNEQYF. CDR3 DNA: TGTGCCAGCAATTATCGGGGACAGGGGAACGAGCAGTACTTC.

In this sample, this clonotype turned up many times. V gene TRBV6-1 combines with J gene TRBJ1-6, with 7 bases fitting TRBD1. The CDR3 is 13 residues long. Germline V gene data show CDR1 as MNHNS and CDR2 as SASEGT. V gave up 7 bases and J gave up 8 bases; unmatched junction bases: 5. The CDR3 DNA reads as TGTGCCAGCAATCGACAGGGCGATTCACCCCTCCACTTT. Amino acid sequence: CASNRQGDSPLHF.

The chain joins TRBV11-2 to TRBJ2-7, with 11 bases that match TRBD1. The CDR3 has 16 residues. From germline, CDR1 is SGHAT and CDR2 FQNNGV. Here the CDR3 DNA reads TGTGTCAGTAGCTTAGTTTCCGGACAGGGGGCTTCCGAGCAGTACTTC. It translates to CVSSLVSGQGASEQYF.

This clonotype was picked up one time. A much larger clone sits a single nucleotide away, making a read error possible. This chain joins TRBV29-1 and TRBJ1-2; TRBD1 might be the D (6 bases). This CDR3 comprises 14 residues. Per germline, CDR1 SQVTM and CDR2 ANQGSEA. CDR3 sequence (DNA): TGCATCGTCAAGTTTGGACAGTCGATCTATGGCTACACCTTC. Translating gives CIVKFGQSIYGYTF.

To note about this clonotype: The junction departs from germline at one end; a sequencing error may be responsible. The CDR3 DNA is TGTGCCAGCGGCTTAGACGGGGGACTACCCGTCCCCAAGCAGTTCTTC. Encoded protein: CASGLDGGLPVPKQFF. The chain joins TRBV11-2 to TRBJ2-1; 7 bases are a match to TRBD2. CDR1 is SGHAT and CDR2 is FQNNGV in the germline V gene. The CDR3 spans 16 residues.

This sequence joins TRBV28 and TRBJ2-7; D may be TRBD2 (6 bases). The V gene's germline CDR1 is MDHEN and CDR2 SYDVKM. With 7 bases removed from V and 1 base from J, the gap between germline ends came to 20 bases. The CDR3 sequence is 16 residues long. Written as DNA, the CDR3 is TGTGCCAGCATTCCATCGGGGGTTGGTAGGTCCTACGAGCAGTACTTC. Encoded protein: CASIPSGVGRSYEQYF.

For this clonotype: Sequence at one end of the junction differs from germline and may be a read error. V and J are TRBV11-2 and TRBJ2-7, with a weak D call TRBD1 (5 bases). This CDR3 spans 14 amino acids. CDR1 SGHAT and CDR2 FQNNGV come from the germline V gene. The chain's CDR3 is CDSSLGRQPYEQYF. Written as DNA, the CDR3 is TGTGACAGCAGCTTAGGTAGACAGCCCTACGAGCAGTACTTC.

In regard to this clonotype: This sequence may be a read error, since a much larger clone differs from it by one base. V usage is TRBV12-3 or TRBV12-4 and J usage is TRBJ2-6; weak D call: TRBD2 (6 bases). The ends were cut back, 11 bases at V and 2 bases at J, with 16 bases in the middle. CDR3 length: 15 amino acids. The CDR3 here is CAVSREAAGANVLTF. DNA for the CDR3: TGTGCCGTCAGCAGGGAGGCGGCTGGGGCCAACGTCCTGACTTTC.

Details on this clonotype: A junction boundary mismatches the germline segment, possibly from a read error. This chain uses TRBV11-2 with TRBJ2-1, with 13 bases lining up with TRBD2. Looked up from germline, CDR1 is SGHAT and CDR2 is FQNNGV. The CDR3 runs 17 residues. CDR3 bases: TGTGCTAACAGCGTCAGACTAGCGGGAGGCTCCTACAACGAGCAGTTCTTC. Residues: CANSVRLAGGSYNEQFF.